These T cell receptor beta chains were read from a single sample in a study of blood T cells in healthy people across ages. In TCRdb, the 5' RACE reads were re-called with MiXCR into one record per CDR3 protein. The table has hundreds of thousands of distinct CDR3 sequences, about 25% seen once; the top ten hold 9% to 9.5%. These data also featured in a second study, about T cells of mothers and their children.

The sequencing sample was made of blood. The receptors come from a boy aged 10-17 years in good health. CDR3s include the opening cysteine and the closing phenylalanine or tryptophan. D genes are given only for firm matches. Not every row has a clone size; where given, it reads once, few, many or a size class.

CDR3 protein: CASSPRDRESYEQYF
CDR3 DNA: TGTGCCAGCAGCCCCCGGGACAGGGAGTCCTACGAGCAGTACTTC
V gene: TRBV7-6
J gene: TRBJ2-7
clone size: NA
CDR3 length: 15
D gene: TRBD1

CDR3 protein: CASSSPTGEHYGYTF
CDR3 DNA: TGCGCCAGCAGCTCACCCACAGGGGAGCACTATGGCTACACCTTC
V gene: TRBV5-1
J gene: TRBJ1-2
clone size: few
CDR3 length: 15
D gene: TRBD1

CDR3 protein: CASSPRGSSTDTQYF
CDR3 DNA: TGTGCCAGCAGTCCCAGGGGGTCCAGCACAGATACGCAGTATTTT
V gene: TRBV12-3/TRBV12-4
J gene: TRBJ2-3
clone size: few
CDR3 length: 15
D gene: TRBD1

CDR3 protein: CASSLLGQGVSGANVLTF
CDR3 DNA: TGTGCCAGCAGCCTTTTGGGACAGGGTGTTTCTGGGGCCAACGTCCTGACTTTC
V gene: TRBV7-2
J gene: TRBJ2-6
clone size: NA
CDR3 length: 18
D gene: TRBD1

CDR3 protein: CASSYHEGQGKGNEQFF
CDR3 DNA: TGTGCCAGCAGTTATCACGAAGGACAGGGGAAGGGGAATGAGCAGTTCTTC
V gene: TRBV28
J gene: TRBJ2-1
clone size: NA
CDR3 length: 17
D gene: TRBD1

CDR3 protein: CASSQEDRQDYGYTF
CDR3 DNA: TGCGCCAGCAGCCAAGAGGATAGGCAGGACTATGGCTACACCTTC
V gene: TRBV4-3
J gene: TRBJ1-2
clone size: NA
CDR3 length: 15
D gene: NA

CDR3 protein: CASSSGLSYGYTF
CDR3 DNA: TGTGCCAGCAGCTCGGGACTCAGCTATGGCTACACCTTC
V gene: TRBV7-9
J gene: TRBJ1-2
clone size: NA
CDR3 length: 13
D gene: NA

CDR3 protein: CASSPGLAPYPPTDTQYF
CDR3 DNA: TGTGCCAGCAGTCCAGGACTAGCTCCGTACCCACCTACAGATACGCAGTATTTT
V gene: TRBV12-3/TRBV12-4
J gene: TRBJ2-3
clone size: NA
CDR3 length: 18
D gene: TRBD2

CDR3 protein: CSASRPEWLGYTF
CDR3 DNA: TGCAGTGCTAGCCGACCCGAGTGGCTTGGCTACACCTTC
V gene: TRBV20-1
J gene: TRBJ1-2
clone size: NA
CDR3 length: 13
D gene: NA

CDR3 protein: CASSFGLAIYEQYF
CDR3 DNA: TGTGCCAGCAGCTTCGGACTAGCGATTTACGAGCAGTACTTC
V gene: TRBV5-4
J gene: TRBJ2-7
clone size: NA
CDR3 length: 14
D gene: TRBD2

CDR3 protein: CSASDGSTDTQYF
CDR3 DNA: TGCAGTGCCTCGGACGGAAGCACAGATACGCAGTATTTT
V gene: TRBV20-1
J gene: TRBJ2-3
clone size: NA
CDR3 length: 13
D gene: NA

CDR3 protein: CASSPPGGRREQFF
CDR3 DNA: TGTGCCAGCAGTCCGCCGGGGGGGCGGCGTGAGCAGTTCTTC
V gene: TRBV6-2/TRBV6-3
J gene: TRBJ2-1
clone size: NA
CDR3 length: 14
D gene: TRBD2

CDR3 protein: CASSHSDTEAFF
CDR3 DNA: TGTGCCAGCAGTCACAGCGACACTGAAGCTTTCTTT
V gene: TRBV6-5
J gene: TRBJ1-1
clone size: few
CDR3 length: 12
D gene: NA

CDR3 protein: CASSVGLAGETQYF
CDR3 DNA: TGTGCCAGCAGCGTAGGTCTAGCGGGGGAGACCCAGTACTTC
V gene: TRBV9
J gene: TRBJ2-5
clone size: many
CDR3 length: 14
D gene: TRBD2

CDR3 protein: CSVRQGGYNEQFF
CDR3 DNA: TGCAGCGTGAGGCAGGGGGGCTACAATGAGCAGTTCTTC
V gene: TRBV29-1
J gene: TRBJ2-1
clone size: NA
CDR3 length: 13
D gene: NA

CDR3 protein: CASSLAFGRAYNEQFF
CDR3 DNA: TGTGCCAGCAGCTTAGCGTTCGGGAGGGCCTACAATGAGCAGTTCTTC
V gene: TRBV11-1
J gene: TRBJ2-1
clone size: NA
CDR3 length: 16
D gene: TRBD2

CDR3 protein: CASSSPWGGEQYF
CDR3 DNA: TGTGCCAGCAGCTCTCCATGGGGGGGCGAGCAGTACTTC
V gene: TRBV11-2
J gene: TRBJ2-7
clone size: NA
CDR3 length: 13
D gene: TRBD2

CDR3 protein: CASSQDGEYGYTF
CDR3 DNA: TGTGCCAGCAGCCAAGATGGGGAGTACGGCTACACCTTC
V gene: TRBV14
J gene: TRBJ1-2
clone size: NA
CDR3 length: 13
D gene: NA

CDR3 protein: CASRRELAKNIQYF
CDR3 DNA: TGTGCCAGCAGAAGGGAACTAGCCAAAAACATTCAGTACTTC
V gene: TRBV2
J gene: TRBJ2-4
clone size: NA
CDR3 length: 14
D gene: NA

CDR3 protein: CASSSGRSAKETQYF
CDR3 DNA: TGTGCCAGCAGCAGCGGACGTTCGGCGAAAGAGACCCAGTACTTC
V gene: TRBV7-9
J gene: TRBJ2-5
clone size: few
CDR3 length: 15
D gene: NA

CDR3 protein: CSVNSGTDAYEQYF
CDR3 DNA: TGCAGCGTAAACAGTGGGACAGACGCCTACGAGCAGTACTTC
V gene: TRBV29-1
J gene: TRBJ2-7
clone size: NA
CDR3 length: 14
D gene: TRBD1

CDR3 protein: CASSLLAGNYYNEQFF
CDR3 DNA: TGTGCCAGCAGTTTGCTAGCGGGGAATTACTACAATGAGCAGTTCTTC
V gene: TRBV27
J gene: TRBJ2-1
clone size: NA
CDR3 length: 16
D gene: TRBD2

CDR3 protein: CATSDPGRVTGELFF
CDR3 DNA: TGTGCCACCAGTGATCCAGGGCGGGTAACCGGGGAGCTGTTTTTT
V gene: TRBV24-1
J gene: TRBJ2-2
clone size: NA
CDR3 length: 15
D gene: NA

CDR3 protein: CASSFADSYGYTF
CDR3 DNA: TGTGCCAGCAGTTTCGCGGACTCCTATGGCTACACCTTC
V gene: TRBV12-3/TRBV12-4
J gene: TRBJ1-2
clone size: NA
CDR3 length: 13
D gene: NA

CDR3 protein: CASSEPGGTDTQYF
CDR3 DNA: TGTGCCAGCAGTGAACCGGGGGGAACAGATACGCAGTATTTT
V gene: TRBV6-1
J gene: TRBJ2-3
clone size: NA
CDR3 length: 14
D gene: TRBD2

CDR3 protein: CSVEVGQGVGYTF
CDR3 DNA: TGCAGCGTTGAAGTCGGACAGGGAGTTGGCTACACCTTC
V gene: TRBV29-1
J gene: TRBJ1-2
clone size: few
CDR3 length: 13
D gene: TRBD1

CDR3 protein: CASSLPDRADNEQFF
CDR3 DNA: TGTGCCAGCAGCCTACCGGACAGGGCAGACAATGAGCAGTTCTTC
V gene: TRBV28
J gene: TRBJ2-1
clone size: NA
CDR3 length: 15
D gene: TRBD1

CDR3 protein: CASSVGVSGELFF
CDR3 DNA: TGTGCCAGCAGCGTAGGGGTCTCCGGGGAGCTGTTTTTT
V gene: TRBV9
J gene: TRBJ2-2
clone size: NA
CDR3 length: 13
D gene: NA

CDR3 protein: CASSPPLNEQYF
CDR3 DNA: TGTGCCAGCAGTCCCCCCCTGAACGAGCAGTACTTC
V gene: TRBV28
J gene: TRBJ2-7
clone size: few
CDR3 length: 12
D gene: NA

CDR3 protein: CASSQGSGPETQYF
CDR3 DNA: TGTGCCAGCAGCCAAGGCAGTGGCCCAGAGACCCAGTACTTC
V gene: TRBV4-2
J gene: TRBJ2-5
clone size: NA
CDR3 length: 14
D gene: NA

CDR3 protein: CASSLGAGPVETQYF
CDR3 DNA: TGTGCCAGCAGCTTGGGGGCCGGACCCGTTGAGACCCAGTACTTC
V gene: TRBV5-6
J gene: TRBJ2-5
clone size: NA
CDR3 length: 15
D gene: NA

CDR3 protein: CASSPEGDRYGYTF
CDR3 DNA: TGCGCCAGCAGCCCGGAAGGGGACAGATATGGCTACACCTTC
V gene: TRBV5-1
J gene: TRBJ1-2
clone size: NA
CDR3 length: 14
D gene: TRBD1

CDR3 protein: CASGVRTAADEQYF
CDR3 DNA: TGTGCCAGCGGAGTCCGGACAGCCGCTGACGAGCAGTACTTC
V gene: TRBV27
J gene: TRBJ2-7
clone size: few
CDR3 length: 14
D gene: NA

CDR3 protein: CASRQATYEQYF
CDR3 DNA: TGTGCCAGCAGACAGGCCACCTACGAGCAGTACTTC
V gene: TRBV28
J gene: TRBJ2-7
clone size: few
CDR3 length: 12
D gene: NA

CDR3 protein: CASSYDVPGNTIYF
CDR3 DNA: TGTGCCAGCAGCTACGACGTCCCAGGAAACACCATATATTTT
V gene: TRBV7-9
J gene: TRBJ1-3
clone size: few
CDR3 length: 14
D gene: NA

CDR3 protein: CASHLGSGANVLTF
CDR3 DNA: TGCGCCAGCCATCTAGGGTCTGGGGCCAACGTCCTGACTTTC
V gene: TRBV5-1
J gene: TRBJ2-6
clone size: NA
CDR3 length: 14
D gene: NA

CDR3 protein: CATSSDSYEQYF
CDR3 DNA: TGTGCCACCAGCAGCGATTCCTACGAGCAGTACTTC
V gene: TRBV15
J gene: TRBJ2-7
clone size: few
CDR3 length: 12
D gene: NA

CDR3 protein: CASSSLAGAQETQYF
CDR3 DNA: TGTGCCAGCAGCTCACTAGCGGGGGCCCAAGAGACCCAGTACTTC
V gene: TRBV7-2
J gene: TRBJ2-5
clone size: few
CDR3 length: 15
D gene: TRBD2

CDR3 protein: CASSGGGEWGNIQYF
CDR3 DNA: TGTGCCAGCAGTGGAGGGGGGGAATGGGGAAACATTCAGTACTTC
V gene: TRBV6-5
J gene: TRBJ2-4
clone size: few
CDR3 length: 15
D gene: NA

CDR3 protein: CASSQDSLAGVYNEQFF
CDR3 DNA: TGCGCCAGCAGCCAAGATTCCCTAGCGGGGGTCTACAATGAGCAGTTCTTC
V gene: TRBV4-3
J gene: TRBJ2-1
clone size: NA
CDR3 length: 17
D gene: TRBD2

CDR3 protein: CASSLSTESVYEQYF
CDR3 DNA: TGTGCCAGCAGCCTGTCGACAGAATCGGTCTACGAGCAGTACTTC
V gene: TRBV11-2
J gene: TRBJ2-7
clone size: NA
CDR3 length: 15
D gene: NA

CDR3 protein: CASSRVGQGPYNEQFF
CDR3 DNA: TGTGCCAGCAGCCGGGTCGGACAGGGGCCATACAATGAGCAGTTCTTC
V gene: TRBV3-1
J gene: TRBJ2-1
clone size: NA
CDR3 length: 16
D gene: TRBD1

CDR3 protein: CASSPGPPGEKLFF
CDR3 DNA: TGTGCCAGCAGCCCCGGGCCGCCCGGCGAAAAACTGTTTTTT
V gene: TRBV14
J gene: TRBJ1-4
clone size: few
CDR3 length: 14
D gene: NA